Sequencing of this T cell receptor beta chain was carried out in a study of blood T cell repertoires in COVID-19. Looking at the study overall: In each case, the material was cDNA or gDNA derived from T cells, B-cell-depleted T cells, or PBMCs.

Germline values: CDR1 SGHDN, CDR2 FVKESK. This CDR3 is 14 amino acids long. Trimming left V 3 bases short and J 9 bases short, with 17 bases between. Assay: immunoSEQ multiplex PCR; the TCRdb copy retains only in-frame clones and omits some. In the table there are more than 95,000 clones, approximately 84% of which are singletons. This clone was found a few times. This chain connects TRBV14 to TRBJ1-1; D is undetermined. The receptor's source is a man aged 60 to 75 with acute or convalescent COVID-19. Sequencing used peripheral blood. This CDR3 reads CASSQVPGKTQAFF. In nucleotides, the CDR3 is TGTGCCAGCAGCCAGGTACCGGGAAAGACCCAAGCTTTCTTT. Full variable domain (rest looked up from reference TRBV14 and TRBJ1-1): EAGVTQFPSHSVIEKGQTVTLRCDPISGHDNLYWYRRVMGKEIKFLLHFVKESKQDESGMPNNRFLAERTGGTYSTLKVQPAELEDSGVYFCASSQVPGKTQAFFGQGTRLTVV.